The clone carrying this T cell receptor (beta chain) was observed many times. Its specificity is not known. The data are from a study of shared clonotypes between healthy human individuals. The J segment lost 4 bases and the V segment lost 6 bases, leaving 7 bases of the junction unmatched. The CDR3 has 14 amino acids. The germline CDR1 and CDR2 sequences are SGHVS and FQNEAQ. General study findings and limits: Naive subsets typically showed greater estimated richness than memory subsets.

Profiled with immunoSEQ multiplex PCR; TCRdb holds only in-frame clones, not every one. The data show over 950,000 clones, with approximately 75% seen just once and about 0.94% held by the top ten. The sample comprised memory CD4+ T cells from PBMCs. Subset in this sample: CD45RA-negative fraction. This clonotype was obtained from a man aged 18 to 29 in good health. Some clones in this sample may be carry-over from other donors' samples. The chain links TRBV7-8 to TRBJ2-3; 7 nucleotides align to TRBD2. The CDR3 is CASRLRGRADTQYF. CDR3 DNA sequence: TGTGCCAGCAGGCTACGGGGGAGGGCAGATACGCAGTATTTT. The full variable domain, in which reference TRBV7-8 and TRBJ2-3 provide the parts outside the CDR3, is GAGVSQSPRYKVAKRGQDVALRCDPISGHVSLFWYQQALGQGPEFLTYFQNEAQLDKSGLPSDRFFAERPEGSVSTLKIQRTQQEDSAVYLCASRLRGRADTQYFGPGTRLTVL.